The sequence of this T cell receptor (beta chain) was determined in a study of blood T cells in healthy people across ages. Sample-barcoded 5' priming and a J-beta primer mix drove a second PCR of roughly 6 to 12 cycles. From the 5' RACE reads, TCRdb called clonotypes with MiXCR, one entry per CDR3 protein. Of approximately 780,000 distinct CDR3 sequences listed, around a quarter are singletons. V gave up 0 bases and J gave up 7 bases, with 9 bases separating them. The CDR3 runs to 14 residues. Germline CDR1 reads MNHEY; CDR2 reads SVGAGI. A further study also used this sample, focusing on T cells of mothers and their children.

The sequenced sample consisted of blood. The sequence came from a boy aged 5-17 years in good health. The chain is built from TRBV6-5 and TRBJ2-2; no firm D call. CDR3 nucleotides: TGTGCCAGCAGTTACTCGATCTTGGTCGGGGAGCTGTTTTTT. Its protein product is CASSYSILVGELFF.